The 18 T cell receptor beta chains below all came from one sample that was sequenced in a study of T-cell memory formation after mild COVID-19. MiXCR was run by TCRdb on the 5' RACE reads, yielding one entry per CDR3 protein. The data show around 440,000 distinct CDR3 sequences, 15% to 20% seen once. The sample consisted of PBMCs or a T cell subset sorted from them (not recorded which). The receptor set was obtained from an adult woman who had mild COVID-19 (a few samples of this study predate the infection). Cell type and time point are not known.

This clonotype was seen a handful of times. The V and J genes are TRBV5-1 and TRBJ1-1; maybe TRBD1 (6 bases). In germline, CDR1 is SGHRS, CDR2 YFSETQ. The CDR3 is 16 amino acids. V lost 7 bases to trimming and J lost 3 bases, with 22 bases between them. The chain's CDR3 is CASAEGHWDLDTEAFF. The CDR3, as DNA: TGCGCCAGCGCGGAGGGACACTGGGACTTGGACACTGAAGCTTTCTTT.

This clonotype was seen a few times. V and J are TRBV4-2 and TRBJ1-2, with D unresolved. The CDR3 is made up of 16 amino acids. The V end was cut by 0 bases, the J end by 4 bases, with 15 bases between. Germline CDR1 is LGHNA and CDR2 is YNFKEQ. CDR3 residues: CASSQDPGIGSYGYTF. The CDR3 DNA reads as TGTGCCAGCAGCCAAGATCCGGGTATTGGATCCTATGGCTACACCTTC.

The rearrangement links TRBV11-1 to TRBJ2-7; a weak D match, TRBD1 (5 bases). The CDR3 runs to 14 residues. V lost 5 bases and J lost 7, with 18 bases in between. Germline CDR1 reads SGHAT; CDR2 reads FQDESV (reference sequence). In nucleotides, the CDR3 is TGTGCCAGCAGCCCCTCCTTCAACTCAGGGGAGCAGTACTTC. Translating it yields CASSPSFNSGEQYF.

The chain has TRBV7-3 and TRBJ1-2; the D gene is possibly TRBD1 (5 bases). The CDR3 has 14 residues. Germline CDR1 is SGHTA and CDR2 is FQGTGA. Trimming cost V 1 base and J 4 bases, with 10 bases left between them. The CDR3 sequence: CASSLNSDSYGYTF. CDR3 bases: TGTGCCAGCAGCTTAAATTCCGACAGCTATGGCTACACCTTC.

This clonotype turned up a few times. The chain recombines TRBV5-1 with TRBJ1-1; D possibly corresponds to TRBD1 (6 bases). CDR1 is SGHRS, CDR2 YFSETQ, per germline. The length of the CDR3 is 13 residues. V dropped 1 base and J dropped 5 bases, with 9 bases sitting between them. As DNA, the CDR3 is TGCGCCAGCAGCTTGTATCAGGGGACTGAAGCTTTCTTT. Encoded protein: CASSLYQGTEAFF.

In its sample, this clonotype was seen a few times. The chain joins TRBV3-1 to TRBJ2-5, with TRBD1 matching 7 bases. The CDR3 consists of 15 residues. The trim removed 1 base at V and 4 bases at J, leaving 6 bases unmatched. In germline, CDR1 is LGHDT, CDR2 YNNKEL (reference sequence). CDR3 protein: CASSQGQGNPETQYF. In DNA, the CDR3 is TGTGCCAGCAGCCAAGGACAGGGTAACCCAGAGACCCAGTACTTC.

CDR3 DNA: TGTGCCAGCAGCCTAGGGTCCTCCATTTCCTACGAGCAGTACTTC. Protein product: CASSLGSSISYEQYF. The chain joins TRBV7-2 to TRBJ2-7; no clear D gene. This CDR3 region has 15 residues. CDR1 SGHTA and CDR2 FQGNSA come from the germline V gene. Trimming shortened V by 5 bases and J by 1 base, and 15 bases separated the two germline ends.

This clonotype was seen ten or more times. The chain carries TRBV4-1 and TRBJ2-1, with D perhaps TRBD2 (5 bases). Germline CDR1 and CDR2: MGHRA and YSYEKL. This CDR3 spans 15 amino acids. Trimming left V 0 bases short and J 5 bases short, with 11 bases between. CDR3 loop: CASSQDVRGNNEQFF. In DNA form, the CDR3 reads TGCGCCAGCAGCCAAGATGTAAGAGGGAACAATGAGCAGTTCTTC.

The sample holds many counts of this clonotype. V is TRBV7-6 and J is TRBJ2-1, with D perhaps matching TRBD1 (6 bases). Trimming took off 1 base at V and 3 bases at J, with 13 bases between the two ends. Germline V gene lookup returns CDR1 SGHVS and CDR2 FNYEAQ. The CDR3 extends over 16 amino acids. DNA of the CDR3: TGTGCCAGCAGCTTAGGAAACAGGGCCAGCTACAATGAGCAGTTCTTC. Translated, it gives CASSLGNRASYNEQFF.

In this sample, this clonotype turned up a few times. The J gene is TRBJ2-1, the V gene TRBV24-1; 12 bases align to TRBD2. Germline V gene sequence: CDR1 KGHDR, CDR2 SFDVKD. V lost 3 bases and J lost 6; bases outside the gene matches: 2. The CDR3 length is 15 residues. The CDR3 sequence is CATSDRTSGTNEQFF. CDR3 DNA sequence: TGTGCCACCAGTGATCGGACTAGCGGGACCAATGAGCAGTTCTTC.

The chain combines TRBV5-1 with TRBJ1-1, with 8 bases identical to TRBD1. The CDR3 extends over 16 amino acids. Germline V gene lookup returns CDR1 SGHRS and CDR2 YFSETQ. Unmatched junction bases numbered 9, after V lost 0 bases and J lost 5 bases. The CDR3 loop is CASSLAQGAAGTEAFF. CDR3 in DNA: TGCGCCAGCAGCTTGGCTCAGGGGGCGGCGGGGACTGAAGCTTTCTTT.

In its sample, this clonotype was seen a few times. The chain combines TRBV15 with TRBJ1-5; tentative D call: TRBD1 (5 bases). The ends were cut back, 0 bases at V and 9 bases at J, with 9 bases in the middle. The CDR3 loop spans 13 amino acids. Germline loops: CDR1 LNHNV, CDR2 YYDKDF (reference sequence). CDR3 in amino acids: CATSRDGGGPQHF. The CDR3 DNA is TGTGCCACCAGCAGAGATGGGGGGGGGCCCCAGCATTTT.

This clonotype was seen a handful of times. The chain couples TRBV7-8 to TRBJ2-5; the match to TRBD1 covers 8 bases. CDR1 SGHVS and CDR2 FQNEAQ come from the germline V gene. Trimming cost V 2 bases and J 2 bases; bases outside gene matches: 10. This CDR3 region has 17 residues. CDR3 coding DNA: TGTGCCAGCAGCTTATTCTATCACAGGGGGACACAAGAGACCCAGTACTTC. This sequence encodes CASSLFYHRGTQETQYF.

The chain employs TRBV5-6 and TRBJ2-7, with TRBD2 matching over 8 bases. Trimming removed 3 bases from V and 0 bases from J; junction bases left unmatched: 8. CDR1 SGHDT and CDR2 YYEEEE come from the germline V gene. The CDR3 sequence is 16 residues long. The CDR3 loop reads CASSSLPSGLSYEQYF. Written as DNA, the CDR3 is TGTGCCAGCAGCTCCTTGCCTAGCGGGCTCTCCTACGAGCAGTACTTC.

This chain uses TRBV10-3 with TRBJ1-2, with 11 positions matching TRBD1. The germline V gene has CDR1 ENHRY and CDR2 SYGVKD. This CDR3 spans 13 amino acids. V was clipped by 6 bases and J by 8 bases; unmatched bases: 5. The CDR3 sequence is CAIRQDRGQGYTF. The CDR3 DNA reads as TGTGCCATCAGGCAGGACAGGGGGCAAGGCTACACCTTC.

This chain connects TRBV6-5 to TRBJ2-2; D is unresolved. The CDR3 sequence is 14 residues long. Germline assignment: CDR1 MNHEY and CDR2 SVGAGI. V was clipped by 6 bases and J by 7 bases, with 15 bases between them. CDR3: CASSQTKSNGELFF. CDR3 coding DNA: TGTGCCAGCAGCCAAACAAAATCCAACGGGGAGCTGTTTTTT.

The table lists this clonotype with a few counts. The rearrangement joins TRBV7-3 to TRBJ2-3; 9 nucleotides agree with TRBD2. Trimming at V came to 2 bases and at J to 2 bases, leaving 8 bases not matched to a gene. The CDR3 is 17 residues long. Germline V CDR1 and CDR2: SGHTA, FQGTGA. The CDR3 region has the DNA TGTGCCAGCAGCTTATTAGCGGGAGTGCACCTCACAGATACGCAGTATTTT. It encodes CASSLLAGVHLTDTQYF.

The CDR3 bases are TGTGCCAGCAGCCAGGGGGGTGGAAGGTTGAACACTGAAGCTTTCTTT. Protein product: CASSQGGGRLNTEAFF. The chain joins TRBV7-9 to TRBJ1-1, with TRBD1 matching over 7 bases. V shed 5 bases, J shed 0 bases, and the junction held 9 bases outside the gene matches. In germline, CDR1 is SEHNR, CDR2 FQNEAQ (reference sequence). The CDR3 extends over 16 amino acids.